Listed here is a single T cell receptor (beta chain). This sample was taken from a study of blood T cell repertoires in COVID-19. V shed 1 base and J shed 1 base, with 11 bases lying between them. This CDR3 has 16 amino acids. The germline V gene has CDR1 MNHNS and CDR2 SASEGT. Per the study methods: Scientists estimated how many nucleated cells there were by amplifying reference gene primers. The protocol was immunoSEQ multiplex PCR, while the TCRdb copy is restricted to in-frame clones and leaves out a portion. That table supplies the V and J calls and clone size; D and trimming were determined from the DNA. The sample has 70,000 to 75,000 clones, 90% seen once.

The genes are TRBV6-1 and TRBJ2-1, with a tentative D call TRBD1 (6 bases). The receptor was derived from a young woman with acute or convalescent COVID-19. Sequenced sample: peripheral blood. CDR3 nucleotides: TGTGCCAGCAGTGAAGATATAGGGGGATCCTACAATGAGCAGTTCTTC. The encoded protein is CASSEDIGGSYNEQFF.